Following are 21 T cell receptor beta chains from one sample sequenced in a study of blood T cell repertoires in COVID-19. Measured with immunoSEQ multiplex PCR; TCRdb has only the in-frame clones, and not every one. The sample has 95,000 to 150,000 clones; about two thirds are singletons. Sequencing used peripheral blood. The source is a human donor with acute or convalescent COVID-19. The donor label of this sample is uncertain.

Remarks on this clone: The limits of the CDR3 on the DNA are not certain, so only TCRdb's listed CDR3 is given. The chain links TRBV21-1 to TRBJ1-1; TRBD1, the table's D call, lacks a check against the DNA. TRBV21-1 is assigned pseudogene status. The CDR3 length equals 15 residues, ends included. The CDR3 protein is CASILGGQMNTEAFF.

The rearrangement joins TRBV28 to TRBJ2-1, with D possibly being TRBD1 (7 bases). V gave up 10 bases and J gave up 2 bases, with 24 bases separating them. Germline lookup yields CDR1 MDHEN and CDR2 SYDVKM. This CDR3 spans 17 amino acids. The CDR3 spells CATFSEGAVNTYNEQFF. The CDR3 nucleotides read TGTGCCACCTTCTCGGAGGGGGCGGTGAACACCTACAATGAGCAGTTCTTC.

The chain has TRBV6-5 and TRBJ2-5; 7 nucleotides agree with TRBD1. The V gene's germline CDR1 is MNHEY and CDR2 SVGAGI. Unmatched junction bases numbered 6, after V lost 4 bases and J lost 1 base. The CDR3 is made up of 15 amino acids. CDR3 protein: CASSSDRAPQETQYF. The CDR3 DNA reads as TGTGCCAGCAGTTCCGACAGGGCCCCCCAAGAGACCCAGTACTTC.

This chain links TRBV6-6 with TRBJ1-6; TRBD1 is a possible D gene (5 bases). Looked up from germline, CDR1 is MNHNY and CDR2 is SVGAGI (reference sequence). Trimming pared 6 bases from V and 7 bases from J, leaving 31 bases between. The CDR3 spans 20 residues. The CDR3 coding sequence is TGTGCCAGCAGCTATCTCCAGACGCCCGGGGGGAAGGGACTCAATTCACCCCTCCACTTT. It is translated as CASSYLQTPGGKGLNSPLHF.

V is TRBV3-1 (or the pseudogene TRBV3-2) and J is TRBJ2-2, with 9 bases matching TRBD1. Germline values: CDR1 LGHDT, CDR2 YNNKEL (reference sequence). The CDR3 sequence is 15 residues long. V was pared by 4 bases and J by 3 bases, with 3 bases of the junction left unmatched. The DNA for the CDR3 is TGTGCCAGCAGCCGGGGACAGGGTCACACCGGGGAGCTGTTTTTT. It encodes CASSRGQGHTGELFF.

This chain links TRBV11-2 with TRBJ2-3; the match to TRBD2 covers 11 bases. The CDR3 is 15 amino acids. V shed 3 bases and J 2 bases; nucleotides not matched to a gene: 1. Germline V gives CDR1 SGHAT, CDR2 FQNNGV. The DNA of the CDR3 is TGTGCCAGCAGCTTTAGCGGGGGGGACACAGATACGCAGTATTTT. Amino acid sequence: CASSFSGGDTDTQYF.

The rearrangement links TRBV24-1 to TRBJ2-7; possibly TRBD1 for D (6 bases). There are 13 residues in the CDR3. V lost 3 bases and J 2 bases, leaving 7 bases between the germline ends. CDR1 is KGHDR, CDR2 SFDVKD, per germline. The CDR3 region has the DNA TGTGCCACCAGTGATACAGGGACCTACGAGCAGTACTTC. Translating it yields CATSDTGTYEQYF.

This clone was counted a single time. The chain is built from TRBV5-1 and TRBJ2-2, with D uncertain. Trimming cost V 7 bases and J 7 bases, with 11 bases left between them. The germline gives CDR1 SGHRS, CDR2 YFSETQ. CDR3 length: 12 residues. The CDR3 nucleotides are TGCGCCAGCTCTGTTTCGGGCGGGGAGCTGTTTTTT. It specifies CASSVSGGELFF.

The chain joins TRBV28 to TRBJ1-1; perhaps TRBD1 as D (5 bases). V lost 3 bases to trimming and J lost 1 base, with 6 bases between them. The germline V gene encodes CDR1 MDHEN and CDR2 SYDVKM. The CDR3 is 13 residues long. The CDR3 coding sequence is TGTGCCAGCAGTTTTCAGGGGAACACTGAAGCTTTCTTT. It is translated as CASSFQGNTEAFF.

This clone was picked up a small number of times. V gene TRBV7-8 combines with J gene TRBJ2-7, with 11 bases matching TRBD1. CDR1 is SGHVS and CDR2 is FQNEAQ in the germline V gene. The CDR3 totals 15 residues. The ends lost 1 base at V and 6 bases at J; junction bases unmatched: 5. The CDR3 region has the DNA TGTGCCAGCAGCTTAGGAATGGACAGGGGGCCCGAGCAGTACGTC. Translated, it gives CASSLGMDRGPEQYV.

J is TRBJ2-1 and V is TRBV9; D possibly corresponds to TRBD1 (5 bases). Germline V lookup: CDR1 SGDLS, CDR2 YYNGEE. This CDR3 has 15 amino acids. Trimming removed 2 bases from V and 2 bases from J, with 11 bases in between. The CDR3 loop reads CASSVDAGPYNEQFF. The CDR3 bases are TGTGCCAGCAGCGTGGATGCAGGGCCCTACAATGAGCAGTTCTTC.

This chain connects TRBV5-5 to TRBJ1-6; a weak D match, TRBD1 (5 bases). V lost 6 bases and J lost 0, with 10 bases in between. Germline V gene sequence: CDR1 SGHKS, CDR2 YYEKEE (reference sequence). This CDR3 comprises 15 residues. In DNA, the CDR3 is TGTGCCAGCATCGGGGGTAACTCCTATAATTCACCCCTCCACTTT. It yields the protein CASIGGNSYNSPLHF.

The rearrangement links TRBV19 to TRBJ2-5; TRBD2 might be the D (6 bases). Germline loops: CDR1 LNHDA, CDR2 SQIVND (reference sequence). The V gene lost 3 bases and the J gene lost 5 bases, with 13 bases spanning the gap. The CDR3 spans 14 residues. This chain's CDR3 is CASSIGRGAETQYF. Written as DNA, the CDR3 is TGTGCCAGTAGTATCGGGCGCGGGGCTGAGACCCAGTACTTC.

The genes are TRBV18 and TRBJ2-4, with a weak D call TRBD2 (7 bases). V was cut by 6 bases and J by 3 bases, with 18 bases left in between. The CDR3 has 16 amino acids. Germline CDR1 reads KGHSH; CDR2 reads LQKENI. The CDR3 loop is CASSPPQGRDKNIQYF. CDR3 in DNA: TGTGCCAGCTCCCCGCCGCAGGGGAGGGACAAAAACATTCAGTACTTC.

This clone was picked up one time. The chain links TRBV28 to TRBJ1-2; unclear D gene. CDR3 size: 12 residues. The V end lost 6 bases, the J end lost 4 bases, and 9 bases lay between the germline ends. The germline CDR1 and CDR2 sequences are MDHEN and SYDVKM. As DNA, the CDR3 is TGTGCCAGCAGAACTGGGAGCTATGGCTACACCTTC. It codes for CASRTGSYGYTF.

V is TRBV15 and J is TRBJ2-7; 8 bases fit TRBD1. The CDR3 runs 15 residues. Germline trimming cut 0 bases from V and 4 bases from J; bases unmatched to any gene: 5. Germline V lookup: CDR1 LNHNV, CDR2 YYDKDF (reference sequence). The CDR3 sequence: CATSRDRTGPYEQYV. CDR3 nucleotide sequence: TGTGCCACCAGCAGAGACCGGACAGGGCCTTACGAGCAGTACGTC.

The V and J genes are TRBV4-2 and TRBJ1-1, with a tentative D call TRBD1 (5 bases). Germline V gene sequence: CDR1 LGHNA, CDR2 YNFKEQ. V was cut by 1 base and J by 5 bases, with 8 bases left in between. The length of the CDR3 is 13 residues. CDR3 in DNA: TGTGCCAGCAGCCAAGGGGGGAGGACTGAAGCTTTCTTT. This codes for CASSQGGRTEAFF.

The V gene is TRBV5-1, the J gene TRBJ1-6; 7 bases fit TRBD1. The CDR3 totals 13 residues. Germline V gene data show CDR1 as SGHRS and CDR2 as YFSETQ. The V segment lost 4 bases and the J segment 11 bases; nucleotides outside the gene matches: 6. This CDR3 reads CASSTGQAAPLHF. The CDR3 region has the DNA TGCGCCAGCAGCACCGGACAGGCTGCACCCCTCCACTTT.

The rearrangement links TRBV5-6 to TRBJ1-2; D gene ambiguous. The germline gives CDR1 SGHDT, CDR2 YYEEEE. V lost 1 base, J lost 8 bases, and 9 bases lay in between. The CDR3 covers 12 residues. CDR3 amino acids: CASSLNKRGYTF. The CDR3 nucleotides are TGTGCCAGCAGCTTGAACAAGCGAGGCTACACCTTC. Full variable domain (remainder filled in from reference TRBV5-6 and TRBJ1-2): DAGVTQSPTHLIKTRGQQVTLRCSPKSGHDTVSWYQQALGQGPQFIFQYYEEEERQRGNFPDRFSGHQFPNYSSELNVNALLLGDSALYLCASSLNKRGYTFGSGTRLTVV.

The V and J genes are TRBV7-6 and TRBJ1-6; the D is unclear. Germline V gene data show CDR1 as SGHVS and CDR2 as FNYEAQ. This CDR3 spans 13 amino acids. With 5 bases removed from V and 4 bases from J, the gap between germline ends came to 6 bases. This CDR3 is CASSLTYNSPLHF. In DNA form, the CDR3 reads TGTGCCAGCAGCCTCACATATAATTCACCCCTCCACTTT.

This clone came up a few times. V and J are TRBV7-9 and TRBJ2-7; 10 bases match TRBD1. The V gene's germline CDR1 is SEHNR and CDR2 FQNEAQ (reference sequence). This CDR3 contains 15 residues. J gave up 5 bases and V 5 bases, and 9 bases lay outside the gene matches. CDR3 sequence reads: CASSPRTGGGDEQYF. CDR3 in DNA: TGTGCCAGCAGCCCCAGGACAGGGGGAGGGGACGAGCAGTACTTC.